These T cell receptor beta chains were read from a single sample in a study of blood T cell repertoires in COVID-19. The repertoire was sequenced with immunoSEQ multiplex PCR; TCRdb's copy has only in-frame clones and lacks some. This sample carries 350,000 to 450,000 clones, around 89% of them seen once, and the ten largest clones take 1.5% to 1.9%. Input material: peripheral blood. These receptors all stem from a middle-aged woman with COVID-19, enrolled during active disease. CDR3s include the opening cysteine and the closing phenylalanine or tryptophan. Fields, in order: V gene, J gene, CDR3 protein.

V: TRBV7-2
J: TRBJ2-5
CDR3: CASSFGGSAETQYF

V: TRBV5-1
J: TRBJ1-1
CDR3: CASSFTTGTNTEAFF

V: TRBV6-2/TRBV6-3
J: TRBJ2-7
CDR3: CASSYRGGSYEQYF

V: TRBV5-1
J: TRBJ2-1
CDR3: CASSFQGRDNEQFF

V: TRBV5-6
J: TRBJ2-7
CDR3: CASSSGENYEQYF

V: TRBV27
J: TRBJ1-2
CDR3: CASSLSSRDRGDYYGYTF

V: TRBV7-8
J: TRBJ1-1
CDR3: CASTQGNTEAFF

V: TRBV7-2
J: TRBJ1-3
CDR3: CASSTRDRVGDTIYF

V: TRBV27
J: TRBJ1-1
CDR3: CASSRNRDRMNTEAFF

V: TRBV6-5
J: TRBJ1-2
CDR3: CASTPQGNYGYTF

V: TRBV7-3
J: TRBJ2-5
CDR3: CASSLTSGGQETQYF

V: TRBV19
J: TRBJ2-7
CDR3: CASSISPRSGDEQYF

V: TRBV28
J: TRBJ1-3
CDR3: CASTSGSGSGNTIYF

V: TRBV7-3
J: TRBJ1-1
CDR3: CASSLRRNTEAFF

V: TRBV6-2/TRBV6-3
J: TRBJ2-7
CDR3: CASSYSSEAGGQGIAYEQYF

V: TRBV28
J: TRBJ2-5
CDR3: CASSLYSGFRQETQYF

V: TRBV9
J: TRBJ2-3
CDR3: CASSEHEDSYTDTQYF

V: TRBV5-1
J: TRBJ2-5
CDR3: CASSSDRGETQYF

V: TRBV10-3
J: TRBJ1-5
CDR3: CATRDRSNQPQHF

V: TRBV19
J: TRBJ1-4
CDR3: CASSRHQEGSGLFF

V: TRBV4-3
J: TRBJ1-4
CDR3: CASSQEWDTSTNEKLFF

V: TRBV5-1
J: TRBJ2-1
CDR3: CASSLPPGLAGINEQFF

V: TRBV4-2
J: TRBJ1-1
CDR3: CASSQEGGQGGTEAFF

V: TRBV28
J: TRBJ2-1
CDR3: CACTKGAHTMNEQFF

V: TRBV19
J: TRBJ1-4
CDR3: CASYIQQVYEKLFF

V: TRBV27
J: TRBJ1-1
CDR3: CASSLFQGREAFF

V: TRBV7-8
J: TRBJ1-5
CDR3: CASSLSRNQPQHF

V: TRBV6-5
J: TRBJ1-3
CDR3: CASRGPGNTIYF

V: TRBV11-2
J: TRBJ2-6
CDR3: CASSLDRVSLTPGANVLTF

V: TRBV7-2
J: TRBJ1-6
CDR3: CASSRTGNNSPLHF

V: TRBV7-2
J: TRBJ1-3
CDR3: CASSDTGTGFRNTIYF

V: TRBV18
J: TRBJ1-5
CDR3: CASSQGGAHQPQHF

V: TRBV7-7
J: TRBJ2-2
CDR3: CASRSQDSGELFF

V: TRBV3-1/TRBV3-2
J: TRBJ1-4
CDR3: CASSLNPGERVFF

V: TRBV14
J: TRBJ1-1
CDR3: CASSPNMNTEAFF

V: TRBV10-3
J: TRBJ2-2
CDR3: CAITRGEGTGELFF

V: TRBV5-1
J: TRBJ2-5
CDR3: CASSFGLAGGFGETQYF

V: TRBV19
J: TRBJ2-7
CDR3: CASSPGQVSYEQYF

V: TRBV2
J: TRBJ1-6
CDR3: CASSERHLNNSPLHF

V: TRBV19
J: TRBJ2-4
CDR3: CASTPSRLAGLGAKNIQYF

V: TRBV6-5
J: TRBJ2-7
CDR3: CASTVRQVYEQYF

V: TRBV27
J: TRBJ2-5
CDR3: CASSLRSGWETQYF

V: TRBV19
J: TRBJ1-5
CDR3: CASRRSTGPTQPQHF

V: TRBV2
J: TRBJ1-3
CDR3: CASSQQVTGGNTIYF

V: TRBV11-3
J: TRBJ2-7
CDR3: CASSRGAEQYF

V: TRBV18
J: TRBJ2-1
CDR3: CASSPQRLAGVPLF

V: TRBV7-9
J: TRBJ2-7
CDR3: CASSLEFRTGEALYEQYF

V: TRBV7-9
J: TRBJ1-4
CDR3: CASRGATEEKLFF

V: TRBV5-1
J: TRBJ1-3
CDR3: CASSPEAGTGIGNTIYF

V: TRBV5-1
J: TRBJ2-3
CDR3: CASSLGLAESTDTQYF

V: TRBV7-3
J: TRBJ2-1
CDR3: CASSTGGGSYNEQFF

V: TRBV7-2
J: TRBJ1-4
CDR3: CASSLDRGKNEKLFF

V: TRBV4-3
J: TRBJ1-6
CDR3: CASSQEQGRNSPLHF

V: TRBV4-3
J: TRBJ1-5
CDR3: CASSPNRDGNQPQHF

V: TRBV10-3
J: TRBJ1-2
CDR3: CAISESEGAGGNGYTF

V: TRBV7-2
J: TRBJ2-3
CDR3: CASRGRRSPDTQYF

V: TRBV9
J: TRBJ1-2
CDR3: CASSPWTEGYGGYTF

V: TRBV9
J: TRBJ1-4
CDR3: CASSVDLGAGEKLFF

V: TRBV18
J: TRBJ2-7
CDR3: CASSPTEGYEQYF

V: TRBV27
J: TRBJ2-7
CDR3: CASSLSPGTGAYEQYF